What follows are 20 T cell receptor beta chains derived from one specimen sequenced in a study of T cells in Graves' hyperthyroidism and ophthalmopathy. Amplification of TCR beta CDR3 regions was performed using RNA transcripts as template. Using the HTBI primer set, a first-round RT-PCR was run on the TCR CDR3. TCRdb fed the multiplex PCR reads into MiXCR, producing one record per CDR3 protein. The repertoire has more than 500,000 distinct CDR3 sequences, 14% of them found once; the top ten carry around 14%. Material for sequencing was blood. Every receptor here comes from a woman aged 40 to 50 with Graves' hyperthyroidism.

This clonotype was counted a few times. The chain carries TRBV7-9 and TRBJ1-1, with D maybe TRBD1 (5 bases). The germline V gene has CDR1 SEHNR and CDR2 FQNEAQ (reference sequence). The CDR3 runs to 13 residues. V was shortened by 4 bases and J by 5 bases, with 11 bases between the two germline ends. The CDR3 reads CASSSNGGTEAFF. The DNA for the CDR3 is TGTGCCAGCAGCTCGAACGGGGGAACTGAAGCTTTCTTT.

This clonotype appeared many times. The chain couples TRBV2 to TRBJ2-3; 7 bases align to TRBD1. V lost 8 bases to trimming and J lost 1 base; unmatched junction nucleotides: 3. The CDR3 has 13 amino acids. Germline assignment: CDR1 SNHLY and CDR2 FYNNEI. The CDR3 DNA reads TGTGCCAGCGGACAGGTTCGCACAGATACGCAGTATTTT. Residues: CASGQVRTDTQYF.

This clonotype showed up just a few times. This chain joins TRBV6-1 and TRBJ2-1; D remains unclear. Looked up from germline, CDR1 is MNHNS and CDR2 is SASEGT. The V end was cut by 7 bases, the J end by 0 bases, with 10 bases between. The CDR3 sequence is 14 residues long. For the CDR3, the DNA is TGTGCCAGCATTAAGTTGAGCTCCTACAATGAGCAGTTCTTC. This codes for CASIKLSSYNEQFF.

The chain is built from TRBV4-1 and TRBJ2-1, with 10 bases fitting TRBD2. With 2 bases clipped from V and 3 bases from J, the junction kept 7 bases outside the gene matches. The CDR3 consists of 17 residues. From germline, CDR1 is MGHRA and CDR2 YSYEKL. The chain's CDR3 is CASSQPLAGVIYNEQFF. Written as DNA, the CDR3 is TGCGCCAGCAGCCAACCTCTAGCGGGAGTTATCTACAATGAGCAGTTCTTC.

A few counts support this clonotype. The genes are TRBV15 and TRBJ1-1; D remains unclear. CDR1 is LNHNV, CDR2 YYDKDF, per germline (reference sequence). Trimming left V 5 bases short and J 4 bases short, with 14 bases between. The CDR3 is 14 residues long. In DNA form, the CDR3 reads TGTGCCACCAGCGGTGGCCGAATGAGCACTGAAGCTTTCTTT. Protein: CATSGGRMSTEAFF. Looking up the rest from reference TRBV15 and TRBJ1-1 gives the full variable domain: DAMVIQNPRYQVTQFGKPVTLSCSQTLNHNVMYWYQQKSSQAPKLLFHYYDKDFNNEADTPDNFQSRRPNTSFCFLDIRSPGLGDTAMYLCATSGGRMSTEAFFGQGTRLTVV.

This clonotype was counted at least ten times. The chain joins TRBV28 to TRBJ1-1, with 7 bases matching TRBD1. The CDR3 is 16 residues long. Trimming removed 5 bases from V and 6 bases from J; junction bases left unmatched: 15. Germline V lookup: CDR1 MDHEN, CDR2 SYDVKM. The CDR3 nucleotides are TGTGCCAGCAGTCGCCGGGACAGCGTATTGGGCGCTGAAGCTTTCTTT. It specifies CASSRRDSVLGAEAFF. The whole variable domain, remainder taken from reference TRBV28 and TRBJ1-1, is DVKVTQSSRYLVKRTGEKVFLECVQDMDHENMFWYRQDPGLGLRLIYFSYDVKMKEKGDIPEGYSVSREKKERFSLILESASTNQTSMYLCASSRRDSVLGAEAFFGQGTRLTVV.

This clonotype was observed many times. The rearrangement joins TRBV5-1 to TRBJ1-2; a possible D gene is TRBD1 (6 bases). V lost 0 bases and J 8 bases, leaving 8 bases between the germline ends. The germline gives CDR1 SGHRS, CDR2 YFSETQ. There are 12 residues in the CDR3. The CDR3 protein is CASSLDREGYTF. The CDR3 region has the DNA TGCGCCAGCAGCTTGGACAGGGAAGGCTACACCTTC.

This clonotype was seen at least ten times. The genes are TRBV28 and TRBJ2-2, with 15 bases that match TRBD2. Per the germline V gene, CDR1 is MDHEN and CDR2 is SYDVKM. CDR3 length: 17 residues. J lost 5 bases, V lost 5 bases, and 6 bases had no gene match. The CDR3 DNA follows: TGTGCCAGCAGTACCGGACTAGCGGGAGGGCCAACCGGGGAGCTGTTTTTT. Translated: CASSTGLAGGPTGELFF.

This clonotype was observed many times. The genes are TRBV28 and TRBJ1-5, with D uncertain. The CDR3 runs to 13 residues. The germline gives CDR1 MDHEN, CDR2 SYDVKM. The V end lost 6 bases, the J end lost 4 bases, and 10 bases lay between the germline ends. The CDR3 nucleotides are TGTGCCAGCAGCCAGCAGGCAAATCAGCCCCAGCATTTT. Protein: CASSQQANQPQHF.

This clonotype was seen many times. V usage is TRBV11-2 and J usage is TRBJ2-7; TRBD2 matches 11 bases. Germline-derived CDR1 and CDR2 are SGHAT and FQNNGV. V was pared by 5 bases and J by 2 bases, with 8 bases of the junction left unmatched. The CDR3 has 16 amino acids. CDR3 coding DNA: TGTGCCAGCAGCCAGCCTAGCGGGAGGCTCGCCTACGAGCAGTACTTC. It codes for CASSQPSGRLAYEQYF.

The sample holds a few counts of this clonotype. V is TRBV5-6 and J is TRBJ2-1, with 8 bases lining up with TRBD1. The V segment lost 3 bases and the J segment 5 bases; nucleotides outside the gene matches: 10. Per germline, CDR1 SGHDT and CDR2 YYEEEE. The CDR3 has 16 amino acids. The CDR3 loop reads CASSSWLTGGHNEQFF. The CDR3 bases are TGTGCCAGCAGCTCCTGGCTCACAGGGGGTCACAATGAGCAGTTCTTC.

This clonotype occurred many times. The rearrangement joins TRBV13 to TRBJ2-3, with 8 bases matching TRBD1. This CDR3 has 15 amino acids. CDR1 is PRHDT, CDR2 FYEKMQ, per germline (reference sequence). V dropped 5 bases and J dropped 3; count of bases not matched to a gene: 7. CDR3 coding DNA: TGTGCCAGCAGCAGACGGACAGGGCATACAGATACGCAGTATTTT. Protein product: CASSRRTGHTDTQYF.

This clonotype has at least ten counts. This CDR3 is CASSPIAGGNEQFF. CDR3 coding DNA: TGCGCCAGCAGCCCTATAGCGGGAGGCAATGAGCAGTTCTTC. The chain has TRBV5-1 and TRBJ2-1; 10 bases map to TRBD2. CDR3 length: 14 residues. V lost 4 bases and J lost 6; bases outside the gene matches: 4. Germline values: CDR1 SGHRS, CDR2 YFSETQ.

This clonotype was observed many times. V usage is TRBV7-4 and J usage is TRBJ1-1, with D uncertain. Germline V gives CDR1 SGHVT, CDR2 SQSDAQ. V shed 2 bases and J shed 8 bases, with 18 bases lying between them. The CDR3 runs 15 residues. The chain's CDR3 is CASSLWALRRPEAFF. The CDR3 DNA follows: TGTGCCAGCAGCTTATGGGCGCTCAGGCGACCCGAAGCTTTCTTT.

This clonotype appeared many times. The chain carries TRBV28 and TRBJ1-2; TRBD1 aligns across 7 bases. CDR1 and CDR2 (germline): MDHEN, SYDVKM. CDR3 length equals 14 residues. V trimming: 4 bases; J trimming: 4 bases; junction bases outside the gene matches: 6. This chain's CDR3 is CASSSADRFYGYTF. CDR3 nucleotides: TGTGCCAGCAGTTCCGCGGACAGGTTCTATGGCTACACCTTC.

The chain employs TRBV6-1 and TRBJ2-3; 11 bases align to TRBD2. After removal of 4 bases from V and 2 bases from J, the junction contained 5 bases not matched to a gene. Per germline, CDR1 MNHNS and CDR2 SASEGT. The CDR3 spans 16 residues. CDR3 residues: CASSGISGRVTDTQYF. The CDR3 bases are TGTGCCAGCAGTGGCATTAGCGGGAGGGTCACAGATACGCAGTATTTT.

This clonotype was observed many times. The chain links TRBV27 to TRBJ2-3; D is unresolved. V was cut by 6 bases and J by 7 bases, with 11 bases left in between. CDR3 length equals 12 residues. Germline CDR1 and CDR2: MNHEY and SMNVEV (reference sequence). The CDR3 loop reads CASSPQLNTQYF. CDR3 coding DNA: TGTGCCAGCAGCCCTCAGTTAAATACGCAGTATTTT.

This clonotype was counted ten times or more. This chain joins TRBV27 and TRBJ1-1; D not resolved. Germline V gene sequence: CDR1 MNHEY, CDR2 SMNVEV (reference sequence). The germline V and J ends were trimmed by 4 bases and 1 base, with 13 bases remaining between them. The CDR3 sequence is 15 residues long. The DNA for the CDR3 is TGTGCCAGCAGTTCGATCGAGGGTTGGAACACTGAAGCTTTCTTT. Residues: CASSSIEGWNTEAFF.

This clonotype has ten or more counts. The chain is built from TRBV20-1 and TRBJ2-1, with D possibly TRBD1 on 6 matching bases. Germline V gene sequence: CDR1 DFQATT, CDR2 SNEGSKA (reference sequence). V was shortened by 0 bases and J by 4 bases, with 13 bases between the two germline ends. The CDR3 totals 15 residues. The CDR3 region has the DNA TGCAGTGCTAGAGAGGGCAGGGGACCTTACAATGAGCAGTTCTTC. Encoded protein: CSAREGRGPYNEQFF.

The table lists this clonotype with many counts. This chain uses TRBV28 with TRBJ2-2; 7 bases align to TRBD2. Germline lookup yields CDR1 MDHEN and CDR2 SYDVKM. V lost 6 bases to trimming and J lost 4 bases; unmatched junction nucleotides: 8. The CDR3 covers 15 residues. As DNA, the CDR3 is TGTGCCAGCAGCGGACTAGGGGCAGGCACCGGGGAGCTGTTTTTT. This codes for CASSGLGAGTGELFF.